This T cell receptor beta chain emerged from a study of T cells in Graves' hyperthyroidism and ophthalmopathy. Amplification targeted TCR beta CDR3 regions from RNA transcripts. RT-PCR in the first round (using the HTBI primer set) targeted the TCR CDR3. TCRdb re-called the multiplex PCR reads through MiXCR, storing one row per CDR3 protein. The sample has around 720,000 distinct CDR3 sequences; about 35% are singletons. V lost 5 bases and J 7 bases, leaving 11 bases between the germline ends. Germline V CDR1 and CDR2: SNHLY, FYNNEI. The CDR3 totals 12 residues. The clonotype comes from a woman between 40 and 55 years old with Graves' hyperthyroidism. The rearrangement uses TRBV2 and TRBJ1-1; perhaps TRBD1 as D (6 bases). Sequenced: blood. The CDR3 reads CASSNQGLEAFF. CDR3 sequence (DNA): TGTGCCAGCAGTAACCAGGGGCTTGAAGCTTTCTTT.